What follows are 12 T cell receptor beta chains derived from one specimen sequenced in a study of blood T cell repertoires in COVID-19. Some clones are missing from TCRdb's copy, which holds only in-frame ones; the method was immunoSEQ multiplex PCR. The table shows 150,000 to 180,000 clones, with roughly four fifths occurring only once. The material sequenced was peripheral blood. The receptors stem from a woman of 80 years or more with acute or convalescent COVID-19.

The CDR3 bases are TGTGCCAGCAGGGAGGAACCCGGACCCCGTTGGATCGGAGAGACCCAGTACTTC. Translating it yields CASREEPGPRWIGETQYF. The rearrangement joins TRBV21-1 to TRBJ2-5; TRBD2, as called in the table, went unchecked against the DNA. TRBV21-1 is noted as a pseudogene. The CDR3 is 18 amino acids.

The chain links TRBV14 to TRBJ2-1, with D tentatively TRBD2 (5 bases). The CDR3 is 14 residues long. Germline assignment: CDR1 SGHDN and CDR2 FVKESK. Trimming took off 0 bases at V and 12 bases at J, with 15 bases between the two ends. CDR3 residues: CASSQDSVVEVQFF. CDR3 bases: TGTGCCAGCAGCCAAGATAGCGTCGTGGAGGTGCAGTTCTTC.

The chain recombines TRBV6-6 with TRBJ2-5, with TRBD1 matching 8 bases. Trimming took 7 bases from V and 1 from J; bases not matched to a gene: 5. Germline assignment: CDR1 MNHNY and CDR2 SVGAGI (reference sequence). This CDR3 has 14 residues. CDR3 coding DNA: TGTGCCAGCAACTCCGGGACAGGCCAAGAGACCCAGTACTTC. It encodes CASNSGTGQETQYF.

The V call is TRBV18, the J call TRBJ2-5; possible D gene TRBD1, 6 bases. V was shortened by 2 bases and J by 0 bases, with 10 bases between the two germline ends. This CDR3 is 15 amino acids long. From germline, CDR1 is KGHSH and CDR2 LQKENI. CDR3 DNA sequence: TGTGCCAGCTCACCAGGGGGCCCATACCAAGAGACCCAGTACTTC. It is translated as CASSPGGPYQETQYF.

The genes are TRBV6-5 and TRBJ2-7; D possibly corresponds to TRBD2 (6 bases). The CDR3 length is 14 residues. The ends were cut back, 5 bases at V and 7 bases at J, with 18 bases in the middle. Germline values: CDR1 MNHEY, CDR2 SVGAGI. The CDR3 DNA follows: TGTGCCAGCAGTACTTGGGACCGTGCGGGAGAGCAGTACTTC. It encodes CASSTWDRAGEQYF.

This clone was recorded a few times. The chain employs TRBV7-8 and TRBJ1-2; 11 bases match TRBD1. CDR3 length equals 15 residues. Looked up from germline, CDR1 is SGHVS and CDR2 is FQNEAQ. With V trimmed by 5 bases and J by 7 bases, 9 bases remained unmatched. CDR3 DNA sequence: TGTGCCAGCAGCCTACTAGGACAGGGGGCGACTGGCTACACCTTC. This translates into CASSLLGQGATGYTF.

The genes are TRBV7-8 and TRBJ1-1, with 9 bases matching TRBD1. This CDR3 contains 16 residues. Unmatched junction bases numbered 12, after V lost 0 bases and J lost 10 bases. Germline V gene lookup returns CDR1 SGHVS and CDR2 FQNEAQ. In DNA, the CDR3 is TGTGCCAGCAGCTTAGCGCTTGGGACAGGGTGGAGGGCAGCTTTCTTT. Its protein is CASSLALGTGWRAAFF. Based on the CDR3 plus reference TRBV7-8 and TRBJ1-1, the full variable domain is GAGVSQSPRYKVAKRGQDVALRCDPISGHVSLFWYQQALGQGPEFLTYFQNEAQLDKSGLPSDRFFAERPEGSVSTLKIQRTQQEDSAVYLCASSLALGTGWRAAFFGQGTRLTVV.

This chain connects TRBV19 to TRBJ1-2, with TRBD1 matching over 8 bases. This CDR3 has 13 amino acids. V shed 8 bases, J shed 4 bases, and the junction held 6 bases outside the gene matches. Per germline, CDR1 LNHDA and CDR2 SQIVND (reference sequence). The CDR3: CASQGAGFYGYTF. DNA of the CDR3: TGTGCCAGTCAGGGGGCAGGCTTCTATGGCTACACCTTC.

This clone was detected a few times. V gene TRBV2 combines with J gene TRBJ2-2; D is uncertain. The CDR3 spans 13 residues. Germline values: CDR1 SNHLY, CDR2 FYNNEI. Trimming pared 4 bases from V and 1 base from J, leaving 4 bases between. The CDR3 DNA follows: TGTGCCAGCAGTGTAGAGAACACCGGGGAGCTGTTTTTT. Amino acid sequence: CASSVENTGELFF.

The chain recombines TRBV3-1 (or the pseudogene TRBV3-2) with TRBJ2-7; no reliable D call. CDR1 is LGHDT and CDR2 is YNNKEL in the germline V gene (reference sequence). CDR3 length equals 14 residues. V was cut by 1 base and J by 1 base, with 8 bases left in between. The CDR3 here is CASSQGAGSYEQYF. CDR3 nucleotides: TGTGCCAGCAGCCAAGGGGCTGGATCCTACGAGCAGTACTTC.

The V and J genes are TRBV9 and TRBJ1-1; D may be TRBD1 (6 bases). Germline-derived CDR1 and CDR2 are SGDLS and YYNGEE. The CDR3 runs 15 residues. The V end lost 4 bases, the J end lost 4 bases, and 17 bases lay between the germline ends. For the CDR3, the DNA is TGTGCCAGCAGCCCCCCTGGGGGCGCCGGCACTGAAGCTTTCTTT. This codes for CASSPPGGAGTEAFF.

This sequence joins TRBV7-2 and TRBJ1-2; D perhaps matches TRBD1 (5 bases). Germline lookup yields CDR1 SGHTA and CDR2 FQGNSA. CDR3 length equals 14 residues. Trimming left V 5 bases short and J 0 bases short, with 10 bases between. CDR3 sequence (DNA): TGTGCCAGCAGCACCCGACAGACTAACTATGGCTACACCTTC. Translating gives CASSTRQTNYGYTF.